Given below is one T cell receptor (beta chain) in context. Its antigen is still unknown. The sample comes from a study of vaccination effects on CD4 cells after COVID-19. CDR1 is KGHDR, CDR2 SFDVKD, per germline. The V end was cut by 7 bases, the J end by 7 bases, with 15 bases between. The CDR3 spans 14 residues. Sequencing was preceded by expansion of antigen-specific CD4+ T cells with viral peptide pools in the ViraFEST assay. Isolation of CD4+ T cells took place after approximately ten days of culture. Two doses of BNT162b2 or mRNA-1273 vaccine were administered to participants. Produced via immunoSEQ multiplex PCR; TCRdb's table is partial and in-frame only. The sample yields 60,000 to 90,000 clones, 75% to 85% seen once.

This material consisted of CD4+ T cells from PBMCs cultured with HCoV-229E spike peptides, taken after COVID-19 vaccination. This sequence joins TRBV24-1 and TRBJ2-2; no reliable D call. This receptor was obtained from a human donor who received a COVID-19 vaccine. The CDR3 DNA reads TGTGCCACCAGATTCGCTATCTCAGGCGGGGAGCTGTTTTTT. This codes for CATRFAISGGELFF.